This T cell receptor (beta chain) was recorded in a study of control samples from healthy donors and cancer patients. The table came from immunoSEQ multiplex PCR; TCRdb's copy has only in-frame clones and leaves some out. The data show around 120,000 clones, about 94% seen once. This CDR3 has 15 residues. V dropped 3 bases and J dropped 6 bases, with 18 bases sitting between them. Germline CDR1 and CDR2: MNHEY and SMNVEV (reference sequence). This clone was seen a single time. This sequence was found in a man younger than 40 in good health. The sequenced material came from blood. V is TRBV27 and J is TRBJ2-7; D is ambiguous. The CDR3 nucleotides read TGTGCCAGCAGTTTTGGAAGGAGTAGTTTTTCCGAGCAGTACTTC. As protein: CASSFGRSSFSEQYF.